The 18 T cell receptor beta chains below all came from one sample that was sequenced in a study of blood T cell repertoires in COVID-19. Method: immunoSEQ multiplex PCR; TCRdb's copy keeps in-frame clones and lacks some. The data contain around 83,000 clones, roughly 84% of them singletons. The sequencing sample was made of peripheral blood. The receptors stem from a woman between 65 and 79 years old with acute or convalescent COVID-19.

The V gene is TRBV19, the J gene TRBJ2-2, with D unresolved. Germline V gene data show CDR1 as LNHDA and CDR2 as SQIVND (reference sequence). The CDR3 runs 13 residues. V was shortened by 8 bases and J by 1 base, with 8 bases between the two germline ends. The CDR3: CASSWLNTGELFF. The CDR3 DNA is TGTGCCAGTTCCTGGCTGAACACCGGGGAGCTGTTTTTT. Full variable domain (missing parts from reference TRBV19 and TRBJ2-2): DGGITQSPKYLFRKEGQNVTLSCEQNLNHDAMYWYRQDPGQGLRLIYYSQIVNDFQKGDIAEGYSVSREKKESFPLTVTSAQKNPTAFYLCASSWLNTGELFFGEGSRLTVL.

The V call is TRBV7-9, the J call TRBJ2-6; 7 nucleotides agree with TRBD1. Germline V gene lookup returns CDR1 SEHNR and CDR2 FQNEAQ (reference sequence). J was trimmed by 0 bases and V by 5 bases; bases with no gene match: 4. The CDR3 sequence is 16 residues long. For the CDR3, the DNA is TGTGCCAGCAGCAAGACAGGGCCCTCTGGGGCCAACGTCCTGACTTTC. Amino acid sequence: CASSKTGPSGANVLTF. Full variable domain (remainder filled in from reference TRBV7-9 and TRBJ2-6): DTGVSQNPRHKITKRGQNVTFRCDPISEHNRLYWYRQTLGQGPEFLTYFQNEAQLEKSRLLSDRFSAERPKGSFSTLEIQRTEQGDSAMYLCASSKTGPSGANVLTFGAGSRLTVL.

This clone was picked up one time. The chain uses TRBV7-8 and TRBJ1-4, with 8 bases lining up with TRBD1. This CDR3 spans 16 amino acids. From germline, CDR1 is SGHVS and CDR2 FQNEAQ. Germline trimming cut 7 bases from V and 6 bases from J; bases unmatched to any gene: 13. For the CDR3, the DNA is TGTGCCAGCACCGCCAACCAGGGGGCGTCAGATGAAAAACTGTTTTTT. Translating gives CASTANQGASDEKLFF. The variable domain in full, with the rest retrieved from reference TRBV7-8 and TRBJ1-4, is GAGVSQSPRYKVAKRGQDVALRCDPISGHVSLFWYQQALGQGPEFLTYFQNEAQLDKSGLPSDRFFAERPEGSVSTLKIQRTQQEDSAVYLCASTANQGASDEKLFFGSGTQLSVL.

V gene TRBV3-1 (or the pseudogene TRBV3-2) combines with J gene TRBJ1-2; maybe TRBD1 (6 bases). CDR3 length equals 17 residues. Germline V gene lookup returns CDR1 LGHDT and CDR2 YNNKEL (reference sequence). Trimming shortened V by 1 base and J by 7 bases, and 22 bases separated the two germline ends. For the CDR3, the DNA is TGTGCCAGCAGCCAAGCCGGGACGGGCAGCAGGGGTGGTGGCTACACCTTC. It specifies CASSQAGTGSRGGGYTF.

This clone was detected a few times. This rearrangement joins TRBV5-1 to TRBJ1-2, with a possible D match to TRBD1 (6 bases). This CDR3 comprises 13 residues. The V end was cut by 4 bases, the J end by 2 bases, with 9 bases between. From germline, CDR1 is SGHRS and CDR2 YFSETQ. The CDR3 DNA sequence: TGCGCCAGCAGCCTTGGACAGAACTATGGCTACACCTTC. As protein: CASSLGQNYGYTF.

The chain combines TRBV9 with TRBJ2-1, with TRBD2 as a possible D gene (6 bases). The CDR3 sequence is 15 residues long. Trimming stripped 4 bases from V and 5 bases from J, with 16 bases between. The germline gives CDR1 SGDLS, CDR2 YYNGEE. CDR3 sequence (DNA): TGTGCCAGCAGCTCCCGGAGGCGGGATAACAATGAGCAGTTCTTC. Translated: CASSSRRRDNNEQFF.

The chain carries TRBV6-6 and TRBJ1-3; 8 bases align to TRBD1. Trimming at V came to 4 bases and at J to 4 bases, leaving 6 bases not matched to a gene. The length of the CDR3 is 15 residues. Per the germline V gene, CDR1 is MNHNY and CDR2 is SVGAGI (reference sequence). CDR3 in DNA: TGTGCCAGCAGTTCCCGACAGGGGCGCGGAAACACCATATATTTT. Its translation: CASSSRQGRGNTIYF.

This chain connects TRBV6-5 to TRBJ1-2; TRBD1 might be the D (5 bases). Germline V CDR1 and CDR2: MNHEY, SVGAGI. Trimming left V 6 bases short and J 7 bases short, with 15 bases between. This CDR3 region has 13 residues. The CDR3 bases are TGTGCCAGCAGCCGGGACCCGGAGGGTGGCTACACCTTC. It specifies CASSRDPEGGYTF.

CDR3 DNA: TGTGCCAGCAGTTTCGCAGGGGCGAACGAGCAGTACGTC. This codes for CASSFAGANEQYV. The V call is TRBV27, the J call TRBJ2-7; D possibly corresponds to TRBD1 (6 bases). V was trimmed by 3 bases and J by 5 bases, leaving 11 bases between them. The CDR3 covers 13 residues. The V gene's germline CDR1 is MNHEY and CDR2 SMNVEV (reference sequence).

This clone was seen a single time. This chain connects TRBV7-8 to TRBJ2-1; D may be TRBD1 (5 bases). CDR1 and CDR2 (germline): SGHVS, FQNEAQ. The CDR3 contains 18 residues. V was trimmed by 1 base and J by 1 base, leaving 17 bases between them. This chain's CDR3 is CASSLDQGMRPSYNEQFF. DNA of the CDR3: TGTGCCAGCAGCTTAGATCAGGGAATGAGACCTTCCTACAATGAGCAGTTCTTC.

J is TRBJ1-5 and V is TRBV11-2, with D possibly TRBD1 on 6 matching bases. V dropped 5 bases and J dropped 4 bases, with 18 bases sitting between them. The CDR3 consists of 16 residues. Germline CDR1 reads SGHAT; CDR2 reads FQNNGV. CDR3 nucleotide sequence: TGTGCCAGCAGCCAGGGGTCGGGGGGCCCAAATCAGCCCCAGCATTTT. Its translation: CASSQGSGGPNQPQHF. Filled out from reference TRBV11-2 and TRBJ1-5, the complete variable domain reads EAGVAQSPRYKIIEKRQSVAFWCNPISGHATLYWYQQILGQGPKLLIQFQNNGVVDDSQLPKDRFSAERLKGVDSTLKIQPAKLEDSAVYLCASSQGSGGPNQPQHFGDGTRLSIL.

This rearrangement joins TRBV7-6 to TRBJ2-2; possibly TRBD1 for D (6 bases). This CDR3 spans 16 amino acids. Per the germline V gene, CDR1 is SGHVS and CDR2 is FNYEAQ. Trimming removed 1 base from V and 7 bases from J, with 16 bases in between. This CDR3 is CASSLEFPGEGGELFF. The CDR3 DNA sequence: TGTGCCAGCAGCTTAGAGTTTCCAGGGGAAGGCGGGGAGCTGTTTTTT.

The chain recombines TRBV6-5 with TRBJ2-7, with TRBD1 matching 11 bases. This CDR3 comprises 13 residues. The germline CDR1 and CDR2 sequences are MNHEY and SVGAGI. Trimming took 8 bases from V and 4 from J; bases not matched to a gene: 4. CDR3 nucleotide sequence: TGTGCCAGCCAGAGGGACAGGGGGTACGAGCAGTACGTC. Encoded protein: CASQRDRGYEQYV.

This clone was observed a handful of times. This rearrangement joins TRBV25-1 to TRBJ2-7; weak D call: TRBD1 (5 bases). CDR1 and CDR2 (germline): MGHDK, SYGVNS. This CDR3 contains 12 residues. V was pared by 4 bases and J by 6 bases, with 10 bases between. The CDR3 sequence: CASSGFQGEQYV. The CDR3 DNA follows: TGTGCCAGCAGTGGTTTCCAGGGCGAGCAGTACGTC.

The chain employs TRBV4-2 and TRBJ2-3; 7 bases align to TRBD2. Germline assignment: CDR1 LGHNA and CDR2 YNFKEQ. The trim removed 1 base at V and 0 bases at J, leaving 7 bases unmatched. This CDR3 spans 17 amino acids. The CDR3 protein is CASSQGISGSSTDTQYF. In nucleotides, the CDR3 is TGTGCCAGCAGCCAAGGGATTAGCGGGTCGAGCACAGATACGCAGTATTTT.

CDR3 in DNA: TGTGCCAGCAGCGGTAATTACGCTGAAGCTTTCTTT. It encodes CASSGNYAEAFF. The rearrangement uses TRBV25-1 and TRBJ1-1; D ambiguous. CDR3 size: 12 residues. Trimming left V 6 bases short and J 6 bases short, with 11 bases between. In germline, CDR1 is MGHDK, CDR2 SYGVNS.

Only a few counts were recorded for this clone. Here the CDR3 reads CASSLETGHTGELFF. CDR3 sequence (DNA): TGTGCCAGCAGCTTGGAGACAGGGCACACCGGGGAGCTGTTTTTT. V is TRBV5-6 and J is TRBJ2-2, with 7 bases lining up with TRBD1. The germline CDR1 and CDR2 sequences are SGHDT and YYEEEE. There are 15 residues in the CDR3. J was trimmed by 3 bases and V by 0 bases; bases with no gene match: 2.

The chain carries TRBV4-1 and TRBJ2-3; 8 bases match TRBD2. CDR1 is MGHRA, CDR2 YSYEKL, per germline. The ends lost 4 bases at V and 2 bases at J; junction bases unmatched: 5. The CDR3 contains 15 residues. CDR3 residues: CASSRSGDYTDTQYF. DNA for the CDR3: TGCGCCAGCAGCCGTAGCGGGGACTACACAGATACGCAGTATTTT.